The 18 T cell receptor beta chains listed next were all sequenced from one sample in a study of T cells in Graves' hyperthyroidism and ophthalmopathy. TCR beta CDR3 region amplification was performed from RNA transcripts. HTBI primers were employed in a first-round RT-PCR of the TCR CDR3. Using its own MiXCR run on the multiplex PCR reads, TCRdb lists one record per CDR3 protein. This table has 500,000 to 650,000 distinct CDR3 sequences, less than 15% appearing once. Specimen: blood. Receptors originate from a woman aged 35 to 49 with Graves' hyperthyroidism.

This chain joins TRBV19 and TRBJ1-2, with unresolved D. CDR1 is LNHDA, CDR2 SQIVND, per germline (reference sequence). The V gene lost 6 bases and the J gene lost 7 bases, with 9 bases spanning the gap. This CDR3 comprises 11 residues. The CDR3 nucleotides read TGTGCCAGTAGCGGACGCAGTGGCTACACCTTC. Protein: CASSGRSGYTF.

This clonotype came up many times. V usage is TRBV30 and J usage is TRBJ2-7; 10 nucleotides line up with TRBD2. V was clipped by 0 bases and J by 4 bases; unmatched bases: 3. The CDR3 covers 14 residues. Germline-derived CDR1 and CDR2 are GTSNPN and SVGIG (reference sequence). The CDR3 loop reads CAWSVASGSYEQYF. In nucleotides, the CDR3 is TGTGCCTGGAGTGTGGCTAGCGGGAGTTACGAGCAGTACTTC.

The gene calls are TRBV29-1 and TRBJ2-3; a possible D gene is TRBD1 (5 bases). Germline CDR1 reads SQVTM; CDR2 reads ANQGSEA. The CDR3 has 13 residues. Trimming removed 7 bases at V and 2 bases at J, with 13 bases between. For the CDR3, the DNA is TGCAGCGCCCGTGACAGACTCACAGATACGCAGTATTTT. The encoded protein is CSARDRLTDTQYF.

This clonotype was seen many times. The chain joins TRBV7-9 to TRBJ2-3, with a weak D call TRBD1 (6 bases). The CDR3 consists of 15 residues. Germline CDR1 SEHNR, CDR2 FQNEAQ (reference sequence). The ends were cut back, 5 bases at V and 0 bases at J, with 12 bases in the middle. Here the CDR3 DNA reads TGTGCCAGCAGCCAGGGGCAGACTAGCACAGATACGCAGTATTTT. Amino acids: CASSQGQTSTDTQYF. Using reference TRBV7-9 and TRBJ2-3 for the parts outside the CDR3, the full variable domain is DTGVSQNPRHKITKRGQNVTFRCDPISEHNRLYWYRQTLGQGPEFLTYFQNEAQLEKSRLLSDRFSAERPKGSFSTLEIQRTEQGDSAMYLCASSQGQTSTDTQYFGPGTRLTVL.

This clonotype was counted at least ten times. This chain links TRBV9 with TRBJ2-1; a weak D match, TRBD2 (6 bases). V was trimmed by 2 bases and J by 8 bases, leaving 8 bases between them. The CDR3 spans 12 residues. Germline CDR1 reads SGDLS; CDR2 reads YYNGEE. The CDR3: CASSVSGHEQFF. The CDR3 DNA reads as TGTGCCAGCAGCGTTAGCGGTCATGAGCAGTTCTTC.

To note about this clonotype: In this CDR3 the conserved last residue, phenylalanine or tryptophan, is missing, so a read error is likely. V gene TRBV7-2 combines with J gene TRBJ2-3, with TRBD2 identical over 16 bases. Germline V CDR1 and CDR2: SGHTA, FQGNSA. The V segment lost 5 bases and the J segment 0 bases; nucleotides outside the gene matches: 11. The CDR3 sequence is 20 residues long. CDR3 amino acids: CASSPTLGLAGGASTDTQYL. The CDR3 coding sequence is TGTGCCAGCAGCCCAACCCTGGGACTAGCGGGAGGGGCTAGCACAGATACGCAGTATCTT.

The rearrangement uses TRBV25-1 and TRBJ2-4; a possible D gene is TRBD2 (6 bases). Deletions cut 5 bases from V and 5 bases from J, with 22 bases between. Looked up from germline, CDR1 is MGHDK and CDR2 is SYGVNS. This CDR3 contains 17 residues. The CDR3 here is CASSQEGSQVGENIQYF. In DNA, the CDR3 is TGTGCCAGCAGTCAGGAGGGTAGTCAGGTTGGGGAAAACATTCAGTACTTC.

This clonotype has a count of ten or more. The chain carries TRBV6-1 and TRBJ1-2, with 10 bases aligning to TRBD1. The CDR3 is made up of 17 amino acids. With V trimmed by 5 bases and J by 8 bases, 17 bases remained unmatched. Germline CDR1 reads MNHNS; CDR2 reads SASEGT. The CDR3 is CASSSLPGQGEMVGYTF. DNA for the CDR3: TGTGCCAGCAGTTCCCTACCTGGACAGGGGGAAATGGTCGGCTACACCTTC.

This clonotype has at least ten counts. The chain is built from TRBV5-1 and TRBJ2-7; TRBD2 aligns across 10 bases. Germline CDR1 is SGHRS and CDR2 is YFSETQ. This CDR3 region has 14 residues. J was trimmed by 5 bases and V by 4 bases; bases with no gene match: 6. CDR3 in DNA: TGCGCCAGCAGCGGGGAGCGGGAGGGGAACGAGCAGTACTTC. Translation gives CASSGEREGNEQYF.

This clonotype was found a few times. The genes are TRBV5-1 and TRBJ2-3, with 7 positions matching TRBD2. The V gene's germline CDR1 is SGHRS and CDR2 YFSETQ. With 7 bases clipped from V and 2 bases from J, the junction kept 7 bases outside the gene matches. The CDR3 runs 14 residues. The CDR3 coding sequence is TGCGCCAGCGCTTTTAGCGGGCACACAGATACGCAGTATTTT. This codes for CASAFSGHTDTQYF.

The sample holds many counts of this clonotype. This chain uses TRBV12-3 or TRBV12-4 with TRBJ2-1; possibly TRBD2 for D (6 bases). Trimming stripped 3 bases from V and 4 bases from J, with 16 bases between. This CDR3 region has 16 residues. The CDR3 DNA sequence: TGTGCCAGCAGTTTCGGGACTTTGAGACTTTACAATGAGCAGTTCTTC. Its protein product is CASSFGTLRLYNEQFF.

The table lists this clonotype with many counts. The CDR3 loop is CASKDNEQFF. CDR3 coding DNA: TGTGCCAGCAAAGACAATGAGCAGTTCTTC. The J gene is TRBJ2-1, the V gene TRBV2; unclear D gene. Trimming took off 7 bases at V and 5 bases at J, with 3 bases between the two ends. CDR3 length: 10 amino acids. Germline V gives CDR1 SNHLY, CDR2 FYNNEI.

This chain uses TRBV28 with TRBJ1-6, with no clear D. V was trimmed by 7 bases and J by 0 bases, leaving 10 bases between them. Germline V gives CDR1 MDHEN, CDR2 SYDVKM. CDR3 length equals 15 residues. CDR3 nucleotide sequence: TGTGCCAGCAAGTTCGGGAGCTCCTATAATTCACCCCTCCACTTT. It translates to CASKFGSSYNSPLHF.

This clonotype was counted ten times or more. The rearrangement uses TRBV29-1 and TRBJ2-7; the D gene is possibly TRBD2 (6 bases). Trimming took 7 bases from V and 6 from J, leaving 22 bases between them. CDR3 length: 14 residues. Germline CDR1 and CDR2: SQVTM and ANQGSEA. The chain's CDR3 is CSAYVGTAFGEQYF. CDR3 nucleotides: TGCAGCGCTTACGTCGGGACTGCCTTTGGCGAGCAGTACTTC.

This clonotype was counted at least ten times. This chain links TRBV20-1 with TRBJ2-2; D may be TRBD1 (5 bases). The CDR3 is 14 residues long. CDR1 is DFQATT, CDR2 SNEGSKA, per germline (reference sequence). Trimming left V 6 bases short and J 1 base short, with 12 bases between. The CDR3 region has the DNA TGCAGTGCAAAACCAGGACAGAACACCGGGGAGCTGTTTTTT. Translated, it gives CSAKPGQNTGELFF.

This clonotype was recorded many times. The rearrangement joins TRBV3-1 to TRBJ2-2; D is uncertain. Trimming cost V 4 bases and J 7 bases, with 4 bases left between them. CDR1 LGHDT and CDR2 YNNKEL come from the germline V gene (reference sequence). The CDR3 covers 11 residues. DNA for the CDR3: TGTGCCAGCAGCCGGAGCGGGGAGCTGTTTTTT. Its protein product is CASSRSGELFF.

The chain joins TRBV25-1 to TRBJ1-3; D unresolved. This CDR3 contains 13 residues. V lost 8 bases to trimming and J lost 0 bases, with 8 bases between them. Germline V gene sequence: CDR1 MGHDK, CDR2 SYGVNS. The CDR3 spells CASSVPSGNTIYF. CDR3 sequence (DNA): TGTGCCAGCTCCGTGCCCTCTGGAAACACCATATATTTT.

The J gene is TRBJ1-4, the V gene TRBV6-1, with D perhaps matching TRBD1 (6 bases). The CDR3 is 15 residues long. Trimming took 6 bases from V and 11 from J, leaving 22 bases between them. Germline loops: CDR1 MNHNS, CDR2 SASEGT. This CDR3 is CASSTPGHLFWKLFF. The CDR3 DNA sequence: TGTGCCAGCAGCACACCGGGACACCTTTTTTGGAAACTGTTTTTT.